The text below deals with one T cell receptor beta chain. Its specificity is unknown. Assay used: immunoSEQ multiplex PCR; TCRdb lists only in-frame clones, some missing. Counted here are more than 60,000 clones, around 84% occurring once; the ten biggest clones make up over 3.5%. Germline V CDR1 and CDR2: MNHNS, SASEGT. V was cut by 6 bases and J by 9 bases, with 6 bases left in between. This CDR3 spans 10 amino acids. This entry comes from a study of OX40 agonist ivuxolimab in advanced cancers. Study overall: Patients undergoing dose escalation presented with hepatocellular carcinoma, melanoma, renal cell or head and neck cancer.

Overall study findings and caveats: At 0.1-3.0 mg/kg, partial responders had clonal expansion among the lowest observed. The mean number of expanded clones was higher in CD8+ T cells than in CD4+.

The sequences come from CD4+ or CD8+ T cells sorted from blood, collected in a trial of the OX40 agonist ivuxolimab. This chain uses TRBV6-1 with TRBJ2-4; D gene unclear. This sequence originates from an adult with an advanced solid tumor such as melanoma, head and neck, liver or kidney cancer. CDR3 amino acids: CASSSVIQYF. The CDR3 region has the DNA TGTGCCAGCAGCTCGGTCATTCAGTACTTC.